This T cell receptor beta chain was found in a study of shared clonotypes between healthy human individuals. Libraries were prepared by immunoSEQ multiplex PCR; TCRdb keeps only in-frame clonotypes and omits some of them. The sample has approximately 2.4 million clones, nearly 97% seen once. Unmatched junction bases numbered 8, after V lost 6 bases and J lost 6 bases. Germline loops: CDR1 SNHLY, CDR2 FYNNEI. This CDR3 is built from 15 residues. The chain recombines TRBV2 with TRBJ2-1, with TRBD2 matching 10 bases. What was sequenced was naive CD4+ T cells sorted from blood. Subset defined: CD45RA+ positively selected. The TCR was taken from a young man in good health. The CDR3 DNA reads as TGTGCCAGCAGGAGGGGACTAGCGAATCCCAATGAGCAGTTCTTC. Translation: CASRRGLANPNEQFF. Using reference TRBV2 and TRBJ2-1 for the parts outside the CDR3, the full variable domain is EPEVTQTPSHQVTQMGQEVILRCVPISNHLYFYWYRQILGQKVEFLVSFYNNEISEKSEIFDDQFSVERPDGSNFTLKIRSTKLEDSAMYFCASRRGLANPNEQFFGPGTRLTVL.